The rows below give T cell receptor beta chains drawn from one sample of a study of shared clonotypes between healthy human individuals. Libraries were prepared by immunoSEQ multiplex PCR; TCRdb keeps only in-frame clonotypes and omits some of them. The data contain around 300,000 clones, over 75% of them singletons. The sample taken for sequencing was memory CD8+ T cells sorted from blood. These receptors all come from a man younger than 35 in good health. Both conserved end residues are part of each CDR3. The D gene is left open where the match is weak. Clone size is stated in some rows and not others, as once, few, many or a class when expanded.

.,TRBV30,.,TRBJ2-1,TGTGCCGCGAGGGAGGGACATTTCTACAATGAGCAGTTCTTC,CAAREGHFYNEQFF
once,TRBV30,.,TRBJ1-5,TGTGCCTGGAGTTTCGGTGTTAGCAATCAGCCCCAGCATTTT,CAWSFGVSNQPQHF
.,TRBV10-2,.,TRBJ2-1,TGCGCCAGCAGTGAGGAGATTTCCTACAATGAGCAGTTCTTC,CASSEEISYNEQFF
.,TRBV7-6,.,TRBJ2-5,TGTGCCAGCAGCTTAGCGCTAACTGCGTGGAAGACCCAGTACTTC,CASSLALTAWKTQYF
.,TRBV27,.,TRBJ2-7,TGTGCCAGCAGTTTCGTGACGGTTAGCTCCTACGAGCAGTACTTC,CASSFVTVSSYEQYF
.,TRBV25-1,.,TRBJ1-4,TGTGCCAGCAGTGAATCTGGGAGGGGGGCAAATGAAAAACTGTTTTTT,CASSESGRGANEKLFF
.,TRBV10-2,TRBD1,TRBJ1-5,TGCGCCAGCAGTGAGTCGATATGGACAGGGGGGTACGGCAATCAGCCCCAGCATTTT,CASSESIWTGGYGNQPQHF
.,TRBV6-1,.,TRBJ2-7,TGTGCCAGCAGTCGTGACCCCTACGAGCAGTACTTC,CASSRDPYEQYF
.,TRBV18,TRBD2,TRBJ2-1,TGTGCCAGCTCACCGGGTACGGGGGGGCCGTCGAATGAGCAGTTCTTC,CASSPGTGGPSNEQFF
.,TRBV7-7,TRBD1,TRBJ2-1,TGTGCTAGCAGCCTGGGACAGGGGGACAATGAGCAGTTCTTC,CASSLGQGDNEQFF
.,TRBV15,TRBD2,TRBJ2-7,TGTGCCACCAGCAACGGACTAGCGGGCCTCTACGAGCAGTACTTC,CATSNGLAGLYEQYF
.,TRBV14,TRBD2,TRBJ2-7,TGTGCCAGCAGAATGACTAGCGGGACCGACAAACACTACGAGCAGTACTTC,CASRMTSGTDKHYEQYF
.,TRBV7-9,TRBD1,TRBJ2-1,TGTGCCAGCAGCTTAACTGGGACAGGGTACAATGAGCAGTTCTTC,CASSLTGTGYNEQFF
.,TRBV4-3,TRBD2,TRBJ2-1,TGCGCCAGCAGCCAGGAGAGGCTAGCGGGAGTTGAGCAGTTCTTC,CASSQERLAGVEQFF
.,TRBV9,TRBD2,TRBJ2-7,TGTGCCAGCAGCCTGGGACTAGCGGGCTCCTACGAGCAGTACTTC,CASSLGLAGSYEQYF
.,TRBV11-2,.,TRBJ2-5,TGTGCCAGCAGCTTAGTTCGGGGTCCGGAAGAGACCCAGTACTTC,CASSLVRGPEETQYF
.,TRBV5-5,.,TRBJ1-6,TGTGCCAGCAGCTTGGGGCCAAACGGATCCCTCCACTTT,CASSLGPNGSLHF
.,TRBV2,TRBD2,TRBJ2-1,TGTGCCAGCAGTGATCCCTTCGCACTAGCGGAGGATAGCTCCTACAATGAGCAGTTCTTC,CASSDPFALAEDSSYNEQFF
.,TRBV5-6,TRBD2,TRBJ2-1,TGTGCCAGCAGCTTGAACCTAGCGGATTTACAGTTCTTC,CASSLNLADLQFF
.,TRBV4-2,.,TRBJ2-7,TGTGCCAGCAGCCAAGATTGGCGGGGAATCGACGAGCAGTACTTC,CASSQDWRGIDEQYF
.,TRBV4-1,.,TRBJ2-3,TGCGCCAGCAGCCAAGGTACCAGTAACACAGATACGCAGTATTTT,CASSQGTSNTDTQYF
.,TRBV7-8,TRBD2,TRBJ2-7,TGTGCCAGCAGCTTAGGCGCGGGAGGTCTCTACGAGCAGTACTTC,CASSLGAGGLYEQYF
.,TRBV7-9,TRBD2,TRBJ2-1,TGTGCCAGCAGACTAGCGGGAGTAAGTGATGAGCAGTTCTTC,CASRLAGVSDEQFF
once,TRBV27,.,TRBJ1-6,TGTGCCAGCAGTCTCAGGGGCTTCAATTCACCCCTCCACTTT,CASSLRGFNSPLHF
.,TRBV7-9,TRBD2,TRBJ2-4,TGTGCCAGTAGCCTATTGGGACTAGCGGAAAACATTCAGTACTTC,CASSLLGLAENIQYF
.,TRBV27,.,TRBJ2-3,TGTGCCAGCAGTTTATCAAAAGGGGGGACAGATACGCAGTATTTT,CASSLSKGGTDTQYF
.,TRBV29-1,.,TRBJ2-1,TGCAGCGTTGCGGGGGTTATGGGTAATGAGCAGTTCTTC,CSVAGVMGNEQFF
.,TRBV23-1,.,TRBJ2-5,TGCGCCAGCAGTCCACGCCCGGCCGGGGAGACCCAGTACTTC,CASSPRPAGETQYF
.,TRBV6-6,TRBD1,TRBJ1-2,TGTGCCAGCAGTTACGGGACAGGGGTTATAACTGGCTACACCTTC,CASSYGTGVITGYTF
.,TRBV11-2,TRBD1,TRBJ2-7,TGTGCCAGCAGCCCAGGGGAGACAGGGGAACACTTC,CASSPGETGEHF
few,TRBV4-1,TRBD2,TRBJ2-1,TGCGCCAGCAACCCAATGGGACTAGCGGGGGAAGTTGAGCAGTTCTTC,CASNPMGLAGEVEQFF
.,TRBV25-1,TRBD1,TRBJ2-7,TGTGCCAGCAGTGAAATCGCGGACAGGGGTCGCTACGAGCAGTACTTC,CASSEIADRGRYEQYF
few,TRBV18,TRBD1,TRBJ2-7,TGTGCCAGCTCACCTTCGGACAGGGGACCCTACGAGCAGTACTTC,CASSPSDRGPYEQYF
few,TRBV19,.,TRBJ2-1,TGTGCCAGTAGTATAGTTGGGGGGATATACAATGAGCAGTTCTTC,CASSIVGGIYNEQFF
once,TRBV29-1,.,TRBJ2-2,TGCAGCGTTGAGAAGGTGAACACCGGGGAGCTGTTTTTT,CSVEKVNTGELFF
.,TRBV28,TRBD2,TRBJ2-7,TGTGCCAGCAGTTTGGTTCCAGGCGGGAGAGACGAGCAGTACTTC,CASSLVPGGRDEQYF
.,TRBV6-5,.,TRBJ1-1,TGTGCCAGCAGTCCCTGGGGCTTAACTGAAGCTTTCTTT,CASSPWGLTEAFF
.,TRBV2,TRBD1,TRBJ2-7,TGTGCCAGCGGGACAGGTCCCTACGAGCAGTACTTC,CASGTGPYEQYF
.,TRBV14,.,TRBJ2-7,TGTGCCAGCAGCCAAGATGGAGACTCTCGTCCCTTGGAGCAGTACTTC,CASSQDGDSRPLEQYF
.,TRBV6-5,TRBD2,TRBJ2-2,TGTGCCAGCAGTTACGACCCGGGAGGTAACCCCGGGGAGCTGTTTTTT,CASSYDPGGNPGELFF